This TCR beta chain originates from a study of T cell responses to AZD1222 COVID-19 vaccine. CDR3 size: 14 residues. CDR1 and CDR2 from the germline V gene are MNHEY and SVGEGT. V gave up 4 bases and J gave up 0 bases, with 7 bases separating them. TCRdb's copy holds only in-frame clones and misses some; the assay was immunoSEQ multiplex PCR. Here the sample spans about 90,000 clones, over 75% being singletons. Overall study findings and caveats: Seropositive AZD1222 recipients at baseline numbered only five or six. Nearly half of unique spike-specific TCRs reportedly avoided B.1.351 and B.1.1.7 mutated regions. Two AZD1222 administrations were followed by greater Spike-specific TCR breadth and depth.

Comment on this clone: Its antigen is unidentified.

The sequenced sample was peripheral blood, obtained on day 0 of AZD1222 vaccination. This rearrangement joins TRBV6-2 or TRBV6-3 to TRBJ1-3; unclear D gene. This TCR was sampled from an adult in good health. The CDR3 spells CASSSVLSGNTIYF. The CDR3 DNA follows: TGTGCCAGCAGTTCAGTCCTCTCTGGAAACACCATATATTTT.